This TCR beta chain was sequenced in a study of PD-1 blockade in classical Hodgkin lymphoma (dated by TCRdb to about 2020). Background on the whole study: Nivolumab dosing was 3 mg/kg intravenously every 2 weeks, continuing until either disease progression or unacceptable toxicity. To define a peripheral blood immune signature of response to PD-1 blockade in classical Hodgkin lymphoma, the study combined TCR beta sequencing with CyTOF. Overall results and qualifications from the work: Baseline TCR diversity was reported as lower in newly diagnosed patients than in healthy donors, and lower still in relapsed/refractory patients. CD4+ but not CD8+ TCR diversity rose significantly by C4D1 (p=0.0027 vs p=0.16), most apparent in complete responders (p=0.02). Lower diversity was seen in patients whose nivolumab began less than 1 year after ASCT, and these patients were left out of later analyses so that immune reconstitution would not confound the results. Baseline diversity similar to that of newly diagnosed patients was observed in trial patients achieving complete response, whereas significantly lower diversity was observed in partial responders and progressors. The study covered only a single clinical trial cohort, and the causes of the repertoire differences, possibly disease activity or prior therapy, were still not defined.

The time point label here, explained by the study, means: cycle 4 day 1 (C4D1), after less than 7 weeks of nivolumab. Every trial patient had relapsed following autologous stem cell transplantation, and prior brentuximab vedotin exposure was what differed among cohorts A, B and C. The trial cohort comprised 56 patients with relapsed/refractory classical Hodgkin lymphoma whose best overall responses were complete response, partial response or progressive disease. In the multi-cohort phase II CheckMate 205 trial, trial patients received single-agent nivolumab. An independent review committee assessed best overall response by applying the 2007 International Working Group response criteria. Trial PBMCs were collected immediately before nivolumab initiation (C1D1) and during therapy at cycle 2 day 1 and cycle 4 day 1. Peripheral blood was collected in 8 mL Vacutainer Cell Preparation Tubes, from which PBMCs were isolated by centrifugation and then cryopreserved.

In the germline V gene, CDR1 corresponds to ENHRY and CDR2 to SYGVKD. Trimming takes 6 bases off V and 1 base off J; junction bases not matched to a gene: 17. The CDR3 runs 20 residues from the cysteine to the phenylalanine. Just the 60-base CDR3 DNA is kept, in frame starting at base 1. A word on this clone: This clone's antigen is unknown. Per-base quality was not reported, and no clone a single base away is much larger than it.

Genomic DNA was extracted with the Qiagen DNeasy kit from unsorted PBMCs and from negatively selected CD4+ and CD8+ fractions. Using primers that anneal to V and J segments, immunoSEQ multiplex PCR amplified the TCR beta CDR3 regions. Amplification bias was minimized using a synthetic immune receptor repertoire, and residual bias was removed computationally after sequencing. In the source study's methods: Custom Python scripts were used to quantify repertoire diversity as the Shannon entropy index. The unsorted, CD4+ and CD8+ repertoires were each analyzed separately, with the exception of combined analyses, where CD4+ and CD8+ sequences were merged in silico. Clonal expansion was defined as at least a 2-fold frequency increase after treatment relative to C1D1, with a pseudocount of 0.5 for undetected baseline clones. Clones with 0 or 1 copy at C1D1 were classified as singleton clones, and clones with 2 or more copies were classified as non-singleton clones. Clones expanded in unsorted samples were annotated as CD4+, CD8+ or unknown by matching protein sequences in sorted samples from the same patient. Wilcoxon tests on paired samples were used to test changes in diversity from C1D1 to C4D1. The immuneACCESS repertoire file appears here via TCRdb, limited to in-frame rearrangements. These files lack a portion of the clones; in checked studies, under half of the deficit traces to unresolved V genes, and the cause of the others is not known. V and J calls and clone size are as listed in that table; D and trimming were resolved from the DNA. For this sample the table gives approximately 24,000 clones, of which roughly four fifths were detected only once. The leading ten clones occupy 20% to 25% of the sample.

Sequencing was performed on peripheral blood mononuclear cells (PBMCs), taken before the fourth cycle of nivolumab. The clonotype was recovered from a human donor with classical Hodgkin lymphoma. The V gene is TRBV10-3 and the J gene is TRBJ2-7; TRBD2 agrees with 14 junctional bases. The CDR3 loop reads CAIRVMLPGLAGEPSYEQYF. The sequence in DNA is TGTGCCATCAGAGTGATGCTACCGGGACTAGCGGGAGAACCTTCCTACGAGCAGTACTTC.